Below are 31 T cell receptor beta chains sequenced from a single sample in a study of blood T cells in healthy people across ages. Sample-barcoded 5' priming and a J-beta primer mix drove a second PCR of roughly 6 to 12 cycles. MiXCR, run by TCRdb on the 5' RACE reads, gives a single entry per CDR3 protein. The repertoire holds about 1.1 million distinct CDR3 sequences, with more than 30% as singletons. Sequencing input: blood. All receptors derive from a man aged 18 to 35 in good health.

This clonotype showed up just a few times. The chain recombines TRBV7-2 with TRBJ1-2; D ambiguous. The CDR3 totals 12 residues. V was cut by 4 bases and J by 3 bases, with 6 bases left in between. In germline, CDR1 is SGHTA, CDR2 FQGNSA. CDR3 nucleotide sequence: TGTGCCAGCAGCTCATTGGACTATGGCTACACCTTC. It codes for CASSSLDYGYTF.

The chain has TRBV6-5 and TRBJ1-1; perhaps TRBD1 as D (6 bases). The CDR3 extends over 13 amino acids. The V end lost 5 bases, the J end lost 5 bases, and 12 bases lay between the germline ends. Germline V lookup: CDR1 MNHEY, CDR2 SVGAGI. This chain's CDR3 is CASSGQKATEAFF. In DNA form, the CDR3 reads TGTGCCAGCAGTGGACAGAAAGCGACTGAAGCTTTCTTT.

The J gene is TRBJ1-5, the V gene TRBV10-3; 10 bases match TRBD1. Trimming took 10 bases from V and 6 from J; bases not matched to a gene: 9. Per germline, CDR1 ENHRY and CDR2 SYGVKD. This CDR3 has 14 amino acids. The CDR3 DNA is TGTGCCACCCGGATGGACAGGGGGAGTCAGCCCCAGCATTTT. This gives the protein CATRMDRGSQPQHF.

CDR3 bases: TGTGCCAGCAGCTGGCACACCGGGAACACTGAAGCTTTCTTT. This encodes CASSWHTGNTEAFF. The chain combines TRBV5-6 with TRBJ1-1, with unresolved D. CDR3 size: 14 residues. Trimming shortened V by 3 bases and J by 1 base, and 10 bases separated the two germline ends. Per germline, CDR1 SGHDT and CDR2 YYEEEE.

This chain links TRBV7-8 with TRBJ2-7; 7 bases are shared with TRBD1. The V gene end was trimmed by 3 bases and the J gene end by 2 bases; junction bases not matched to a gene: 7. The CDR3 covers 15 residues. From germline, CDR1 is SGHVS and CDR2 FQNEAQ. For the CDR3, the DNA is TGTGCCAGCAGCTTCGGACAGGCGAACACCTACGAGCAGTACTTC. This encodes CASSFGQANTYEQYF. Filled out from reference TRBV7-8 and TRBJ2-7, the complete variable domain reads GAGVSQSPRYKVAKRGQDVALRCDPISGHVSLFWYQQALGQGPEFLTYFQNEAQLDKSGLPSDRFFAERPEGSVSTLKIQRTQQEDSAVYLCASSFGQANTYEQYFGPGTRLTVT.

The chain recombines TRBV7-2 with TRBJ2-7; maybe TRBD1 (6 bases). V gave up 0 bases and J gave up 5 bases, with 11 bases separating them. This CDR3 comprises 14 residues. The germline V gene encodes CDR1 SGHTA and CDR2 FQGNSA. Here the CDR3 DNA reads TGTGCCAGCAGCTTAGCTTGGGGGCGGGACGAGCAGTACTTC. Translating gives CASSLAWGRDEQYF.

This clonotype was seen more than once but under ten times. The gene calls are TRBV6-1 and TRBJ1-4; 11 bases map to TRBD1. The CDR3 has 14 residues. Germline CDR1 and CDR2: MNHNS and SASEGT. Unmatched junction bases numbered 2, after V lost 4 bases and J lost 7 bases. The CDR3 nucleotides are TGTGCCAGCAGTGGGACAGGGGGCTTTGAAAAACTGTTTTTT. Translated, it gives CASSGTGGFEKLFF.

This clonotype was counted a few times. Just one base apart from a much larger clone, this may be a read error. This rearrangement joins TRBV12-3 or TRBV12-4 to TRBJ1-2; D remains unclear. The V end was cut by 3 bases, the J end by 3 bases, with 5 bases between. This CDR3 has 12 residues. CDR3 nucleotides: TGTGCCAGCAGTTTTGCAGACTATGGCTACACCTTC. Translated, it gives CASSFADYGYTF.

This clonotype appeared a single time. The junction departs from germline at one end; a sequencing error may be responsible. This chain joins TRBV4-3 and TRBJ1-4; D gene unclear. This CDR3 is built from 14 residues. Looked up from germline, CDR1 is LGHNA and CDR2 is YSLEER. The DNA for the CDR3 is TGCGCCGGCAGCCAAGATACAACTAATGAAAAACTGTTTTTT. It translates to CAGSQDTTNEKLFF.

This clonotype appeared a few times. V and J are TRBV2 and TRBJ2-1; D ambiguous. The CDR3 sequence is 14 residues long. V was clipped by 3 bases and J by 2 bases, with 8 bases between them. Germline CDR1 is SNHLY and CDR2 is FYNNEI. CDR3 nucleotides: TGTGCCAGCAGTGAGGACCCCACCTACAATGAGCAGTTCTTC. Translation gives CASSEDPTYNEQFF.

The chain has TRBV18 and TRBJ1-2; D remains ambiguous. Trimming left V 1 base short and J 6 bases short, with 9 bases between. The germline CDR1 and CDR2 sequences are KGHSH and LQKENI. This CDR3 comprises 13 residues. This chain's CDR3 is CASSPQSSNGYTF. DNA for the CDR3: TGTGCCAGCTCACCACAAAGCAGTAATGGCTACACCTTC. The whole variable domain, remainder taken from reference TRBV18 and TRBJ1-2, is NAGVMQNPRHLVRRRGQEARLRCSPMKGHSHVYWYRQLPEEGLKFMVYLQKENIIDESGMPKERFSAEFPKEGPSILRIQQVVRGDSAAYFCASSPQSSNGYTFGSGTRLTVV.

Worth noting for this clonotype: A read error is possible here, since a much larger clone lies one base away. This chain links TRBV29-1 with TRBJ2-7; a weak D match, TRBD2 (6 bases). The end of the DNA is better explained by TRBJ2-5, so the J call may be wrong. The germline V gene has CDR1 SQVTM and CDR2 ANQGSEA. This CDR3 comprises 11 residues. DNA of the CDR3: TGCAGCGGGGACTGCCAAGAGACCCAGTACTTC. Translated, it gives CSGDCQETQYF.

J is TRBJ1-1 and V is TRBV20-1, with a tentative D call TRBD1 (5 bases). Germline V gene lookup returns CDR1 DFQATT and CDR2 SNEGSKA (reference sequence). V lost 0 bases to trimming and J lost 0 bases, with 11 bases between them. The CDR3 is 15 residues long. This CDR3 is CSARDVKGLNTEAFF. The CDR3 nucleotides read TGCAGTGCTAGAGATGTAAAGGGGTTGAACACTGAAGCTTTCTTT.

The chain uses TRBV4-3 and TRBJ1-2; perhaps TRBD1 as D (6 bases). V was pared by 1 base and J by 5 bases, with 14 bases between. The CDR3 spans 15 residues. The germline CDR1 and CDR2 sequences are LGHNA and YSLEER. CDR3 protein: CASSQAGTHEYGYTF. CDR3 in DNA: TGCGCCAGCAGCCAAGCCGGGACACATGAGTATGGCTACACCTTC.

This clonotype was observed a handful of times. Here the CDR3 DNA reads TGTGCCAGCAGCTTGTTATCCGGCGTCGATCGGACCCAGTACTTC. This translates into CASSLLSGVDRTQYF. The rearrangement joins TRBV5-5 to TRBJ2-5; D gene ambiguous. V lost 1 base and J lost 7, with 17 bases in between. Germline CDR1 reads SGHKS; CDR2 reads YYEKEE (reference sequence). The CDR3 extends over 15 amino acids.

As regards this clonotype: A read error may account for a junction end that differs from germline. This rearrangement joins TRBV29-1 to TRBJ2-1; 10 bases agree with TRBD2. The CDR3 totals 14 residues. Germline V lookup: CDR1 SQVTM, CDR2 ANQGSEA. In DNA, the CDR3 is TGCAGCGTGAAGCGGGGGGGCTATGGCGATGAGCGGTTCTTC. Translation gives CSVKRGGYGDERFF.

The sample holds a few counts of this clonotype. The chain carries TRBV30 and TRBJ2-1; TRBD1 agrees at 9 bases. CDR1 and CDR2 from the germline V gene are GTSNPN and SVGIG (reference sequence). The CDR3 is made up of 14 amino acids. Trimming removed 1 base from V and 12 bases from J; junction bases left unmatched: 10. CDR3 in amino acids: CAWSAPPGQGAQFF. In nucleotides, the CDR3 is TGTGCCTGGAGTGCTCCCCCGGGACAGGGTGCGCAGTTCTTC.

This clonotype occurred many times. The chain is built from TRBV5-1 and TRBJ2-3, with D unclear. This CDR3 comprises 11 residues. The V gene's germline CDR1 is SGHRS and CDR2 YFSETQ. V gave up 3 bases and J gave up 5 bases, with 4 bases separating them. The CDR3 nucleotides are TGCGCCAGCAGCTACCAAGATACGCAGTATTTT. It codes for CASSYQDTQYF.

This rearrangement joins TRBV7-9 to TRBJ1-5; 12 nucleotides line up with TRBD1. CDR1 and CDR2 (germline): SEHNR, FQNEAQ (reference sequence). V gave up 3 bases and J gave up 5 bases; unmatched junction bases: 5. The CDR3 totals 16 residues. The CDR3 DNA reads TGTGCCAGCAGCTTCGGGACAGGGGGCTTTTATCAGCCCCAGCATTTT. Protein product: CASSFGTGGFYQPQHF.

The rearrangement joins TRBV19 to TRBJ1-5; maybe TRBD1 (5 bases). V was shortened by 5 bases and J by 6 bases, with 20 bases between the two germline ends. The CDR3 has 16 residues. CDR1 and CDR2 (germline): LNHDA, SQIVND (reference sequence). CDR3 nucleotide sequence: TGTGCCAGTAGTCTTCCTGGGACGGGGGGAGTTCAGCCCCAGCATTTT. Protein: CASSLPGTGGVQPQHF.

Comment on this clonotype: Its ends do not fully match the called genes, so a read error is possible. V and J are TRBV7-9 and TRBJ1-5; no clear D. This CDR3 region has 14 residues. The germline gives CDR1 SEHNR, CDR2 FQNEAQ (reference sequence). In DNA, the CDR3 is TGTGCCAGCATCTTAGGGAGTAGCAATCAGCCCCAGCATTTT. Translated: CASILGSSNQPQHF.

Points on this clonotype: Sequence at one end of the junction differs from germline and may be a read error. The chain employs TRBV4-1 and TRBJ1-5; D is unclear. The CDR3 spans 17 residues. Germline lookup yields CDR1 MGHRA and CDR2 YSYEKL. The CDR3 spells CASSEPSGDRSNRPQHF. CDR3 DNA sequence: TGCGCCAGCAGCGAACCCAGCGGGGATCGTAGCAATCGGCCCCAGCATTTT.

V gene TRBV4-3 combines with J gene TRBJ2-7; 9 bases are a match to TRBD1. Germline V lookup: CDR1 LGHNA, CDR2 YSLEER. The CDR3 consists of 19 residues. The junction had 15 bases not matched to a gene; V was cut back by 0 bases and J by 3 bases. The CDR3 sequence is CASSQDRSGGQGIRYEQYF. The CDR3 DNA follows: TGCGCCAGCAGCCAAGATAGGTCCGGGGGACAGGGTATTCGCTACGAGCAGTACTTC.

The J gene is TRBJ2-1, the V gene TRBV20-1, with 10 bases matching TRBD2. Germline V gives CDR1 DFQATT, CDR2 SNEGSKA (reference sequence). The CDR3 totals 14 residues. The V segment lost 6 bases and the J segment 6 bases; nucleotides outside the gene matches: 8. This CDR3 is CSALTSGLGNEQFF. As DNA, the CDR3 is TGCAGTGCCCTGACTAGCGGGTTGGGCAATGAGCAGTTCTTC.

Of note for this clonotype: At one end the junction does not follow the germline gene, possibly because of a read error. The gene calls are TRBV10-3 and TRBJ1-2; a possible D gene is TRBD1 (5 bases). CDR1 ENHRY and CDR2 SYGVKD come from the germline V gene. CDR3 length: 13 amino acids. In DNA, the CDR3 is TGTTCCATCTCTTTGGGCAGGGAGAGTGGCTACACCTTC. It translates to CSISLGRESGYTF.

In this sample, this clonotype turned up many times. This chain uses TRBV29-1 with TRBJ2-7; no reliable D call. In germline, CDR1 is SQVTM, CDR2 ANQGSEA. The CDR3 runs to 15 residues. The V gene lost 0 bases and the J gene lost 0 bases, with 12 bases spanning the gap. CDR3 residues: CSVEDPNRASYEQYF. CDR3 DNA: TGCAGCGTTGAAGATCCAAACCGGGCCTCCTACGAGCAGTACTTC.

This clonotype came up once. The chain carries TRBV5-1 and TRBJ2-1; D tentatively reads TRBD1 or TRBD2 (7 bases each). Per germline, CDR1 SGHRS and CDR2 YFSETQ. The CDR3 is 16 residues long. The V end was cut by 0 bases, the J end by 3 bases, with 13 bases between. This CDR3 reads CASSLEPGGDYNEQFF. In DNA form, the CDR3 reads TGCGCCAGCAGCTTGGAGCCAGGGGGGGACTACAATGAGCAGTTCTTC.

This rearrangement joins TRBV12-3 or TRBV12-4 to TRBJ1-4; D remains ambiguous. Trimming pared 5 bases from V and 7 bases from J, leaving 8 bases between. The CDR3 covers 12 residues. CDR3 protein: CASSRNSEKLFF. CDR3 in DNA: TGTGCCAGCAGTCGAAATAGTGAAAAACTGTTTTTT.

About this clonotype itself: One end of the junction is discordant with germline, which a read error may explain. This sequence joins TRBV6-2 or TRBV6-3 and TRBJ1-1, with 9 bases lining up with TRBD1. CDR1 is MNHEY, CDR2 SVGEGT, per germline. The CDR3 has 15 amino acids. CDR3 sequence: CANSYWGQGNTEAFF. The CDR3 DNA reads TGTGCCAACAGTTATTGGGGACAGGGGAACACTGAAGCTTTCTTT.

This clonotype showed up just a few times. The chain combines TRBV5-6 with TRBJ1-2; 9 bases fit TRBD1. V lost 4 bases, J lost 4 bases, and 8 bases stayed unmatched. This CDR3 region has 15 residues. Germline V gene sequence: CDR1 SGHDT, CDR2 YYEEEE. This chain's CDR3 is CASSTGTGKAYGYTF. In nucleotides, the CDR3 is TGTGCCAGCAGCACAGGGACAGGGAAAGCCTATGGCTACACCTTC.

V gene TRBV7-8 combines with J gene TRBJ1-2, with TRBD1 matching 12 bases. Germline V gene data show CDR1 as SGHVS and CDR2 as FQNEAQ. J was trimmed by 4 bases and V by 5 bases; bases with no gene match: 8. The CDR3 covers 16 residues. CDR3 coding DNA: TGTGCCAGCAGCGGGCACCGGGACAGGGGGCTCTATGGCTACACCTTC. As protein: CASSGHRDRGLYGYTF. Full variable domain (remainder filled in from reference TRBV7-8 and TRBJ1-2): GAGVSQSPRYKVAKRGQDVALRCDPISGHVSLFWYQQALGQGPEFLTYFQNEAQLDKSGLPSDRFFAERPEGSVSTLKIQRTQQEDSAVYLCASSGHRDRGLYGYTFGSGTRLTVV.